The 11 T cell receptor beta chains reported below all come from one sample, sequenced in a study of CD8 T cells in Susac syndrome. Roughly 0.45 to 1 ug RNA was reverse transcribed with random hexamers. TCRdb re-called the immunoSEQ multiplex PCR reads with MiXCR, one entry per CDR3 protein. The sample lists around 140,000 distinct CDR3 sequences, around 95% occurring once. Sample: CD4+ T cells from PBMCs. The source is a human donor with Susac syndrome.

The chain employs TRBV6-6 and TRBJ2-1, with D hard to call. The CDR3 is 13 amino acids. The V end was cut by 5 bases, the J end by 6 bases, with 11 bases between. The V gene's germline CDR1 is MNHNY and CDR2 SVGAGI (reference sequence). Written as DNA, the CDR3 is TGTGCCAGCAGTACCGGGCCCCTCAATGAGCAGTTCTTC. It codes for CASSTGPLNEQFF.

V usage is TRBV29-1 and J usage is TRBJ2-3; D gene unclear. This CDR3 is 14 amino acids long. V was cut by 4 bases and J by 0 bases, with 11 bases left in between. Germline V gene lookup returns CDR1 SQVTM and CDR2 ANQGSEA. The CDR3 DNA reads TGCAGCGTTGCACAAACGAGTAGCACAGATACGCAGTATTTT. The encoded protein is CSVAQTSSTDTQYF.

V is TRBV30 and J is TRBJ1-2; TRBD1 might be the D (5 bases). Deletions cut 1 base from V and 5 bases from J, with 11 bases between. This CDR3 is built from 13 residues. Germline CDR1 is GTSNPN and CDR2 is SVGIG (reference sequence). The CDR3: CAWSGGSKYGYTF. The CDR3 bases are TGTGCCTGGAGTGGGGGCAGCAAATATGGCTACACCTTC. Full variable domain (outside the CDR3, taken from reference TRBV30 and TRBJ1-2): SQTIHQWPATLVQPVGSPLSLECTVEGTSNPNLYWYRQAAGRGLQLLFYSVGIGQISSEVPQNLSASRPQDRQFILSSKKLLLSDSGFYLCAWSGGSKYGYTFGSGTRLTVV.

The J gene is TRBJ2-7, the V gene TRBV30; D assignment may be TRBD1 or TRBD2 (5 bases each). This CDR3 spans 15 amino acids. Trimming shortened V by 6 bases and J by 6 bases, and 24 bases separated the two germline ends. CDR1 and CDR2 from the germline V gene are GTSNPN and SVGIG (reference sequence). CDR3 in DNA: TGTGCCTGCCCCCAAACCGGGACCCAGACGCGCGAGCAGTACTTC. As protein: CACPQTGTQTREQYF.

The chain carries TRBV30 and TRBJ2-1; possibly TRBD1 for D (6 bases). V dropped 3 bases and J dropped 0 bases, with 12 bases sitting between them. This CDR3 has 15 residues. Germline CDR1 and CDR2: GTSNPN and SVGIG (reference sequence). CDR3 region: CAWRRDTRSYNEQFF. CDR3 nucleotides: TGTGCCTGGAGAAGGGACACCCGCTCCTACAATGAGCAGTTCTTC.

The rearrangement links TRBV6-5 to TRBJ1-2; 8 bases fit TRBD1. This CDR3 is built from 13 residues. Trimming removed 5 bases from V and 6 bases from J; junction bases left unmatched: 5. Germline V gene data show CDR1 as MNHEY and CDR2 as SVGAGI. The CDR3 nucleotides read TGTGCCAGCAGTACTAGGACAGGGAATGGCTACACCTTC. Its translation: CASSTRTGNGYTF.

V usage is TRBV7-2 and J usage is TRBJ2-7; TRBD1 aligns across 9 bases. Germline CDR1 SGHTA, CDR2 FQGNSA. The V and J ends lost 6 bases and 4 bases, in that order; junction bases with no gene match: 7. There are 14 residues in the CDR3. CDR3: CASRPGQGRYEQYF. In nucleotides, the CDR3 is TGTGCCAGCAGACCGGGACAGGGTCGGTACGAGCAGTACTTC. The full variable domain, in which reference TRBV7-2 and TRBJ2-7 provide the parts outside the CDR3, is GAGVSQSPSNKVTEKGKDVELRCDPISGHTALYWYRQSLGQGLEFLIYFQGNSAPDKSGLPSDRFSAERTGGSVSTLTIQRTQQEDSAVYLCASRPGQGRYEQYFGPGTRLTVT.

The gene calls are TRBV29-1 and TRBJ1-4; no clear D gene. The V end was cut by 3 bases, the J end by 6 bases, with 14 bases between. Germline V gene sequence: CDR1 SQVTM, CDR2 ANQGSEA. This CDR3 contains 14 residues. CDR3 loop: CSVDWGGSHEKLFF. Here the CDR3 DNA reads TGCAGCGTTGACTGGGGAGGTAGCCATGAAAAACTGTTTTTT.

The rearrangement links TRBV7-9 to TRBJ2-6; weak D call: TRBD2 (6 bases). V gave up 1 base and J gave up 0 bases, with 13 bases separating them. The CDR3 is made up of 18 amino acids. The germline V gene has CDR1 SEHNR and CDR2 FQNEAQ (reference sequence). This CDR3 reads CASSLGLGLTSGANVLTF. The CDR3 nucleotides are TGTGCCAGCAGCTTAGGCCTGGGACTCACCTCTGGGGCCAACGTCCTGACTTTC.

This clonotype came up once. The chain employs TRBV7-2 and TRBJ2-3; TRBD2 aligns across 7 bases. Germline V gene lookup returns CDR1 SGHTA and CDR2 FQGNSA. The J segment lost 4 bases and the V segment lost 6 bases, leaving 10 bases of the junction unmatched. CDR3 length equals 15 residues. The CDR3 bases are TGTGCCAGCAGGGGCGGGAGAAGTGGGGCAGATACGCAGTATTTT. This sequence encodes CASRGGRSGADTQYF.

The V call is TRBV20-1, the J call TRBJ1-5; 7 nucleotides agree with TRBD1. J was trimmed by 0 bases and V by 5 bases; bases with no gene match: 10. The CDR3 loop spans 16 amino acids. Germline CDR1 reads DFQATT; CDR2 reads SNEGSKA (reference sequence). The CDR3 spells CSAEGGTAHSNQPQHF. The CDR3 DNA is TGCAGTGCTGAGGGGGGGACAGCCCATAGCAATCAGCCCCAGCATTTT.